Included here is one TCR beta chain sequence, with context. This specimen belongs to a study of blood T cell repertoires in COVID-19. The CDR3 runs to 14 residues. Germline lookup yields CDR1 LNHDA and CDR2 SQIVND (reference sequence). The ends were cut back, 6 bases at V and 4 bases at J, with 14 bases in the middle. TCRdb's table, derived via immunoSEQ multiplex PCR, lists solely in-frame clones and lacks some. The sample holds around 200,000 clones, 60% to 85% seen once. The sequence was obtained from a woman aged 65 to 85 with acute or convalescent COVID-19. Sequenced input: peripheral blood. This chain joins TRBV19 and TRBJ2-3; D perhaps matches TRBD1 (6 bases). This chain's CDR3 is CASRGEGVPDTQYF. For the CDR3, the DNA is TGTGCCAGTAGGGGAGAGGGGGTCCCAGATACGCAGTATTTT.